Shown below are 3 T cell receptor beta chains from a single sample sequenced in a study of cytomegalovirus exposure and HLA in healthy donors. The PCR ran on 60 Vbeta and 13 Jbeta primers. Sequencing used immunoSEQ multiplex PCR; TCRdb keeps in-frame clones, though not all of them. The sample carries about 110,000 clones, around 80% recorded once. Sequencing used PBMCs. The receptors derive from a man in his thirties or forties in good health and CMV-seropositive.

The V and J genes are TRBV7-6 and TRBJ1-1, with D possibly matching TRBD1 (6 bases). The CDR3 runs to 14 residues. Trimming left V 4 bases short and J 5 bases short, with 14 bases between. CDR1 is SGHVS and CDR2 is FNYEAQ in the germline V gene. This CDR3 is CASSSPGAVTEAFF. The DNA of the CDR3 is TGTGCCAGCAGCTCCCCAGGGGCGGTGACTGAAGCTTTCTTT.

This sequence joins TRBV4-3 and TRBJ2-7; D may be TRBD1 (5 bases). The CDR3 length is 14 residues. Germline values: CDR1 LGHNA, CDR2 YSLEER. V lost 0 bases and J lost 2, with 8 bases in between. The CDR3 loop reads CASSQERGTYEQYF. The CDR3, as DNA: TGCGCCAGCAGCCAAGAAAGGGGTACCTACGAGCAGTACTTC.

The chain couples TRBV27 to TRBJ2-7; tentatively, D is TRBD2 (7 bases). This CDR3 has 14 residues. V was cut by 2 bases and J by 0 bases, with 8 bases left in between. CDR1 is MNHEY and CDR2 is SMNVEV in the germline V gene (reference sequence). DNA for the CDR3: TGTGCCAGCAGTTTAAGGGGGGGCTCCTACGAGCAGTACTTC. It specifies CASSLRGGSYEQYF.